The 24 T cell receptor beta chains given below trace back to one sample, sequenced in a study of T cells in Graves' hyperthyroidism and ophthalmopathy. The source material, RNA transcripts, was used to amplify TCR beta CDR3 regions. The primer set for the first-round RT-PCR of the TCR CDR3 was HTBI. Each CDR3 protein is one row after TCRdb ran MiXCR on the multiplex PCR reads. Of approximately 530,000 distinct CDR3 sequences in the sample, roughly 21% were seen once. Sequencing input: blood. These receptors all stem from a man in his forties or fifties with Graves' ophthalmopathy.

This clonotype was observed at least ten times. This chain links TRBV7-2 with TRBJ2-7, with 8 bases fitting TRBD2. This CDR3 has 15 residues. V gave up 5 bases and J gave up 0 bases; unmatched junction bases: 6. CDR1 is SGHTA, CDR2 FQGNSA, per germline. The CDR3 loop reads CASSRIAGLSYEQYF. The CDR3 bases are TGTGCCAGCAGCCGGATAGCGGGGCTCTCCTACGAGCAGTACTTC.

The chain recombines TRBV6-1 with TRBJ2-5; 7 nucleotides agree with TRBD2. Germline V lookup: CDR1 MNHNS, CDR2 SASEGT. Trimming removed 5 bases from V and 2 bases from J; junction bases left unmatched: 8. The CDR3 spans 15 residues. CDR3 DNA sequence: TGTGCCAGCAGTACTCCGGGACTACCTCAAGAGACCCAGTACTTC. Amino acids: CASSTPGLPQETQYF.

This rearrangement joins TRBV13 to TRBJ2-2; 11 bases align to TRBD1. The CDR3 loop spans 16 amino acids. Germline assignment: CDR1 PRHDT and CDR2 FYEKMQ (reference sequence). After removal of 4 bases from V and 6 bases from J, the junction contained 7 bases not matched to a gene. For the CDR3, the DNA is TGTGCCAGCAGCTCCCGGGACAGGGGGTCGGCCGGGGAGCTGTTTTTT. Translation: CASSSRDRGSAGELFF.

The chain combines TRBV5-1 with TRBJ1-1; a weak D match, TRBD1 (5 bases). The V end lost 4 bases, the J end lost 4 bases, and 20 bases lay between the germline ends. The CDR3 totals 16 residues. Looked up from germline, CDR1 is SGHRS and CDR2 is YFSETQ. This CDR3 reads CASSRFPDQGFTEAFF. CDR3 coding DNA: TGCGCCAGCAGCCGTTTCCCGGACCAGGGATTCACTGAAGCTTTCTTT.

V and J are TRBV5-1 and TRBJ2-6, with 10 bases matching TRBD2. V trimming: 4 bases; J trimming: 0 bases; junction bases outside the gene matches: 16. Looked up from germline, CDR1 is SGHRS and CDR2 is YFSETQ. The CDR3 consists of 21 residues. CDR3 protein: CASSGTGLAAPIGSGANVLTF. Here the CDR3 DNA reads TGCGCCAGCAGCGGAACTGGACTAGCGGCTCCGATCGGCTCTGGGGCCAACGTCCTGACTTTC.

The chain is built from TRBV19 and TRBJ2-2, with TRBD2 matching over 7 bases. CDR3 length equals 14 residues. The V segment lost 8 bases and the J segment 0 bases; nucleotides outside the gene matches: 3. Germline V gene lookup returns CDR1 LNHDA and CDR2 SQIVND (reference sequence). CDR3: CASGGLANTGELFF. The CDR3 DNA is TGTGCCAGTGGTGGACTAGCGAACACCGGGGAGCTGTTTTTT.

This clonotype was picked up many times. This chain connects TRBV6-2 or TRBV6-3 to TRBJ2-7; 12 bases map to TRBD1. The CDR3 covers 15 residues. From germline, CDR1 is MNHEY and CDR2 SVGEGT. Germline trimming cut 6 bases from V and 7 bases from J; bases unmatched to any gene: 10. In DNA form, the CDR3 reads TGTGCCAGCAGCAGACCGGGACAGGGGGCATGGGAGCAGTACTTC. Translation: CASSRPGQGAWEQYF.

This clonotype was seen ten or more times. The chain employs TRBV20-1 and TRBJ2-3; perhaps TRBD2 as D (6 bases). Germline loops: CDR1 DFQATT, CDR2 SNEGSKA (reference sequence). The CDR3 totals 12 residues. Trimming took 3 bases from V and 8 from J, leaving 12 bases between them. CDR3 DNA sequence: TGCAGTGCTAGCACCGGGACTCTTACGCAGTATTTT. It translates to CSASTGTLTQYF.

This clonotype was recorded at least ten times. The chain uses TRBV7-9 and TRBJ1-1; 8 bases are a match to TRBD1. The germline CDR1 and CDR2 sequences are SEHNR and FQNEAQ (reference sequence). The CDR3 contains 14 residues. The ends lost 1 base at V and 6 bases at J; junction bases unmatched: 4. The CDR3 coding sequence is TGTGCCAGCAGCTTAGAGGCAGGGGGCTCTGAAGCTTTCTTT. Its protein product is CASSLEAGGSEAFF.

The sample holds many counts of this clonotype. The gene calls are TRBV11-2 and TRBJ2-4, with no clear D. CDR1 SGHAT and CDR2 FQNNGV come from the germline V gene. CDR3 length: 13 amino acids. The ends were cut back, 0 bases at V and 9 bases at J, with 9 bases in the middle. CDR3 amino acids: CASSLEGLGIQYF. For the CDR3, the DNA is TGTGCCAGCAGCTTAGAGGGGTTAGGCATTCAGTACTTC.

This clonotype came up a few times. The rearrangement links TRBV19 to TRBJ1-5, with 7 bases that match TRBD1. Germline trimming cut 5 bases from V and 4 bases from J; bases unmatched to any gene: 8. The CDR3 totals 15 residues. Germline V gene sequence: CDR1 LNHDA, CDR2 SQIVND (reference sequence). Here the CDR3 DNA reads TGTGCCAGTAGTTTTCCGGGACAGAATAATCAGCCCCAGCATTTT. Amino acids: CASSFPGQNNQPQHF.

This clonotype was seen only a few times. J is TRBJ2-1 and V is TRBV24-1; maybe TRBD2 (6 bases). The CDR3 loop spans 14 amino acids. CDR1 and CDR2 (germline): KGHDR, SFDVKD. Trimming removed 4 bases at V and 9 bases at J, with 15 bases between. CDR3 nucleotides: TGTGCCACCAGTGAAGGGAACACCGGGGGTGAGCAGTTCTTC. The encoded protein is CATSEGNTGGEQFF.

This clonotype was picked up a small number of times. It may be a read error: a sequence one base away is much more abundant. The V gene is TRBV27, the J gene TRBJ1-1; a possible D gene is TRBD1 (6 bases). Germline lookup yields CDR1 MNHEY and CDR2 SMNVEV (reference sequence). This CDR3 region has 13 residues. Trimming removed 6 bases at V and 0 bases at J, with 8 bases between. The DNA for the CDR3 is TGTGCCAGCAGCGGACAGATGAACACTGAAGCTTTCTTT. Amino acid sequence: CASSGQMNTEAFF.

This clonotype was seen a few times. V gene TRBV12-3 or TRBV12-4 combines with J gene TRBJ2-1, with 11 bases fitting TRBD2. This CDR3 is 19 amino acids long. With 0 bases clipped from V and 4 bases from J, the junction kept 11 bases outside the gene matches. The CDR3 is CASSLASGGDAKFYNEQFF. The DNA of the CDR3 is TGTGCCAGCAGTTTAGCTAGCGGGGGGGACGCCAAATTTTACAATGAGCAGTTCTTC.

This clonotype was seen many times. This rearrangement joins TRBV12-3 or TRBV12-4 to TRBJ1-5; D not resolved. Trimming left V 2 bases short and J 1 base short, with 6 bases between. The CDR3 has 14 residues. CDR3 DNA: TGTGCCAGCAGTTTAATGGGAAGCAATCAGCCCCAGCATTTT. Amino acid sequence: CASSLMGSNQPQHF.

This clonotype was recorded a few times. The chain joins TRBV6-2 or TRBV6-3 to TRBJ2-7; 8 nucleotides agree with TRBD1. The length of the CDR3 is 14 residues. The junction had 4 bases not matched to a gene; V was cut back by 6 bases and J by 0 bases. Germline CDR1 reads MNHEY; CDR2 reads SVGEGT. The DNA for the CDR3 is TGTGCCAGCAGCCGGACAGGGTACTCCTACGAGCAGTACTTC. Its translation is CASSRTGYSYEQYF.

The chain has TRBV19 and TRBJ2-2; weak D call: TRBD2 (5 bases). The CDR3 covers 15 residues. CDR1 and CDR2 (germline): LNHDA, SQIVND (reference sequence). The V and J ends lost 7 bases and 1 base respectively, with 13 bases between them. The CDR3: CASMLLGLNTGELFF. Written as DNA, the CDR3 is TGTGCCAGTATGCTTCTAGGACTGAACACCGGGGAGCTGTTTTTT.

The sample holds many counts of this clonotype. The chain joins TRBV6-1 to TRBJ2-5, with 9 bases fitting TRBD1. CDR3 length equals 15 residues. J lost 7 bases, V lost 4 bases, and 10 bases had no gene match. Germline CDR1 is MNHNS and CDR2 is SASEGT. CDR3 in amino acids: CASSGLAATGGTQYF. In DNA form, the CDR3 reads TGTGCCAGCAGTGGATTAGCGGCGACAGGGGGGACCCAGTACTTC.

This clonotype was picked up many times. The chain has TRBV29-1 and TRBJ2-3; D is possibly TRBD1 (6 bases). Germline-derived CDR1 and CDR2 are SQVTM and ANQGSEA. This CDR3 has 18 amino acids. The V gene lost 1 base and the J gene lost 0 bases, with 20 bases spanning the gap. CDR3: CSVEGSSRGRYSTDTQYF. The CDR3 DNA reads as TGCAGCGTTGAAGGGAGTAGCAGGGGACGGTATAGCACAGATACGCAGTATTTT.

This clonotype was observed many times. The chain has TRBV30 and TRBJ1-2, with 8 bases lining up with TRBD1. Per germline, CDR1 GTSNPN and CDR2 SVGIG (reference sequence). Germline trimming cut 2 bases from V and 4 bases from J; bases unmatched to any gene: 9. The CDR3 has 15 residues. The CDR3 sequence is CAWSPTPGQAYGYTF. The CDR3 DNA follows: TGTGCCTGGAGTCCTACCCCGGGACAGGCCTATGGCTACACCTTC.

This clonotype came up many times. This chain uses TRBV27 with TRBJ2-5, with 8 bases that match TRBD1. This CDR3 region has 15 residues. Trimming took 6 bases from V and 4 from J; bases not matched to a gene: 10. CDR1 is MNHEY, CDR2 SMNVEV, per germline (reference sequence). Here the CDR3 DNA reads TGTGCCAGCAGCCTAACAGGGGGAAAGGGAGAGACCCAGTACTTC. Its protein is CASSLTGGKGETQYF.

This sequence joins TRBV28 and TRBJ2-3, with 10 bases that match TRBD2. The CDR3 contains 15 residues. V shed 8 bases, J shed 2 bases, and the junction held 7 bases outside the gene matches. Germline V gene data show CDR1 as MDHEN and CDR2 as SYDVKM. The CDR3 DNA follows: TGTGCCAGCCCCCCTAGCGGGGGAAACACAGATACGCAGTATTTT. This codes for CASPPSGGNTDTQYF.

The sample holds many counts of this clonotype. This sequence joins TRBV28 and TRBJ1-4; 7 nucleotides line up with TRBD1. The V segment lost 6 bases and the J segment 7 bases; nucleotides outside the gene matches: 8. The CDR3 extends over 14 amino acids. Germline V gene sequence: CDR1 MDHEN, CDR2 SYDVKM. CDR3 residues: CASSPGQMAEKLFF. As DNA, the CDR3 is TGTGCCAGCAGCCCGGGACAGATGGCTGAAAAACTGTTTTTT.

This clonotype appeared many times. This chain uses TRBV11-3 with TRBJ2-1; possible D gene TRBD2, 6 bases. Germline CDR1 SGHNT, CDR2 YENEEA. There are 15 residues in the CDR3. The V and J ends lost 5 bases and 8 bases respectively, with 19 bases between them. The CDR3 DNA sequence: TGTGCCAGCAGCCAAGGATCGGAGGGATGGTATGAGCAGTTCTTC. This translates into CASSQGSEGWYEQFF.